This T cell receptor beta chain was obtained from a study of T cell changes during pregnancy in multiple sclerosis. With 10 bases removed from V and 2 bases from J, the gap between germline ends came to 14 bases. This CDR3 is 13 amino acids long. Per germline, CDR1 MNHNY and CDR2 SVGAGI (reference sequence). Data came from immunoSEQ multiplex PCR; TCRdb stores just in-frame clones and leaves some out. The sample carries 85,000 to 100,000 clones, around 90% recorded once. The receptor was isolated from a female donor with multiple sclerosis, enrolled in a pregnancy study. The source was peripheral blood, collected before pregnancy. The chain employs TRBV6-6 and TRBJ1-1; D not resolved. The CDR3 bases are TGTGCCACCACCTTTGGAGTAAACACTGAAGCTTTCTTT. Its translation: CATTFGVNTEAFF.